Listed below are T cell receptor beta chains from one sample, sequenced in a study of T cell repertoires in cytomegalovirus infection. From the reads, TCRdb called clonotypes with MiXCR, one entry per CDR3 protein. Of roughly 81,000 distinct CDR3 sequences in the sample, about 3.8% were seen once. Sequenced input: PBMCs. The receptor set was obtained from a human donor in good health (CMV status not recorded). Some clones in this sample may be carry-over from other donors' samples. The CDR3 runs from the conserved cysteine through the conserved F or W. The D gene is left open where the match is weak. The size entry gives how often the clone was seen (once, few, many) or a class if it is expanded.

J gene	D gene	clone size	V gene	CDR3 protein	CDR3 DNA
TRBJ1-1	.	many	TRBV4-2	CASSQETRGGEAFF	TGTGCCAGCAGCCAAGAAACCCGAGGGGGGGAAGCTTTCTTT
TRBJ2-1	TRBD2	many	TRBV7-2	CASSLQRGAINEQFF	TGTGCCAGCAGCTTACAGCGGGGGGCGATTAATGAGCAGTTCTTC
TRBJ1-5	.	many	TRBV24-1	CATSEPSAESNQPQHF	TGTGCCACCAGTGAGCCCTCGGCGGAGAGCAATCAGCCCCAGCATTTT
TRBJ1-6	TRBD1	many	TRBV20-1	CSASPSTGDSPLHF	TGCAGTGCTTCCCCCTCAACAGGGGACTCACCCCTCCACTTT
TRBJ1-2	.	many	TRBV11-1	CASSLDGNGYTF	TGTGCCAGCAGCTTAGACGGGAATGGCTACACCTTC
TRBJ2-7	.	many	TRBV6-6	CASSYLEGVGYEQYF	TGTGCCAGCAGTTACCTAGAGGGAGTAGGCTACGAGCAGTACTTC
TRBJ2-3	.	many	TRBV20-1	CSARDPQGYPTDTQYF	TGCAGTGCTAGGGATCCGCAGGGATATCCCACAGATACGCAGTATTTT
TRBJ2-1	.	many	TRBV4-2	CASSQDRARGSYNEQFF	TGTGCCAGCAGCCAAGATCGGGCCAGGGGTTCCTACAATGAGCAGTTCTTC
TRBJ2-3	TRBD1	many	TRBV6-2/TRBV6-3	CATRRETGVTDTQYF	TGTGCCACCCGAAGGGAGACAGGGGTCACAGATACGCAGTATTTT
TRBJ1-1	.	many	TRBV19	CASSMDRNTEAFF	TGTGCCAGTAGTATGGACAGGAACACTGAAGCTTTCTTT
TRBJ1-2	.	many	TRBV7-2	CASSLGGTLYGYTF	TGTGCCAGCAGCTTAGGGGGGACCCTCTATGGCTACACCTTC
TRBJ1-5	TRBD1	many	TRBV7-9	CASGTGVGGQPQHF	TGTGCCAGCGGGACAGGGGTCGGGGGTCAGCCCCAGCATTTT
TRBJ2-7	.	many	TRBV7-2	CASSRRRGEQYF	TGTGCCAGCAGCCGAAGGAGGGGCGAGCAGTACTTC
TRBJ2-1	.	many	TRBV6-2/TRBV6-3	CASSARGARQFF	TGTGCCAGCAGTGCCCGGGGGGCCCGCCAGTTCTTC
TRBJ2-5	TRBD2	many	TRBV6-5	CASRPGRGGQETQYF	TGTGCCAGCAGACCCGGACGGGGGGGACAAGAGACCCAGTACTTC
TRBJ2-3	TRBD1	many	TRBV6-2/TRBV6-3	CASSIRQGRTTDTQYF	TGTGCCAGCAGTATAAGACAGGGGCGAACCACAGATACGCAGTATTTT
TRBJ1-2	TRBD1	many	TRBV19	CASSGGQGHYGYTF	TGTGCCAGTAGTGGGGGACAGGGGCACTATGGCTACACCTTC
TRBJ1-2	TRBD1	many	TRBV7-2	CASSSTPGTVSYGYTF	TGTGCCAGCAGCTCGACCCCTGGGACAGTCTCCTATGGCTACACCTTC
TRBJ1-5	.	many	TRBV20-1	CSATDRRRGNQPQHF	TGCAGTGCTACGGATAGGAGGAGGGGCAATCAGCCCCAGCATTTT